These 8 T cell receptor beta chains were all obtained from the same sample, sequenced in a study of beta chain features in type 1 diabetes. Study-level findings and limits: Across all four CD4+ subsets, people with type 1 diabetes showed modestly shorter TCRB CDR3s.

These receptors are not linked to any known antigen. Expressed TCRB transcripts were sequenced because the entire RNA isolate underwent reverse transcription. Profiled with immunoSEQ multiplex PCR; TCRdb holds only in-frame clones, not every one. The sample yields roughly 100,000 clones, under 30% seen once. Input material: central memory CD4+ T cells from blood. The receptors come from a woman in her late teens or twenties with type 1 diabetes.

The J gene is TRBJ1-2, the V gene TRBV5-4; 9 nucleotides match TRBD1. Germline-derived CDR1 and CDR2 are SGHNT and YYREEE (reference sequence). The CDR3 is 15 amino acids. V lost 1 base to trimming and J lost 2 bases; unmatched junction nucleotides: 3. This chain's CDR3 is CASSLMTGGNYGYTF. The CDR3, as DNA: TGTGCCAGCAGCTTGATGACAGGGGGAAACTATGGCTACACCTTC.

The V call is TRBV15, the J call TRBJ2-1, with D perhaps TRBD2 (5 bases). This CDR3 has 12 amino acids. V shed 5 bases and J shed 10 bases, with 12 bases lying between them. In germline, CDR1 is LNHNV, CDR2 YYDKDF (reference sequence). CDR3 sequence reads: CATSPPRGEQFF. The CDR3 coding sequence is TGTGCCACCAGCCCACCCCGGGGAGAGCAGTTCTTC.

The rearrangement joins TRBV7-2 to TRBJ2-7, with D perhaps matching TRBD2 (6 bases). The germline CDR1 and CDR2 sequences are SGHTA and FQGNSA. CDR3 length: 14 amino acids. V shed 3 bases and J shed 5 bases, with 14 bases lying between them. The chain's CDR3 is CASSFLTRIDEQYF. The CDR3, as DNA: TGTGCCAGCAGCTTCCTGACTAGAATTGACGAGCAGTACTTC. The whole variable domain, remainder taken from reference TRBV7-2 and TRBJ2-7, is GAGVSQSPSNKVTEKGKDVELRCDPISGHTALYWYRQSLGQGLEFLIYFQGNSAPDKSGLPSDRFSAERTGGSVSTLTIQRTQQEDSAVYLCASSFLTRIDEQYFGPGTRLTVT.

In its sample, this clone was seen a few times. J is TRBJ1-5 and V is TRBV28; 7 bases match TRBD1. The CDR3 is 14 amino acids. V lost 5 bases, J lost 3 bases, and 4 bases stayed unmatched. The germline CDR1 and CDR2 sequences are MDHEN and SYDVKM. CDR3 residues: CASSLGTANQPQHF. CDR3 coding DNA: TGTGCCAGCAGTCTAGGGACAGCCAATCAGCCCCAGCATTTT.

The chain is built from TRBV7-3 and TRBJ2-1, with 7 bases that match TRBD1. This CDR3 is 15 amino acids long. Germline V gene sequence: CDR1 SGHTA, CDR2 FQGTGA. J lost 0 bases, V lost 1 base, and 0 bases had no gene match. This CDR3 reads CASSLRQGSYNEQFF. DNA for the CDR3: TGTGCCAGCAGCTTAAGACAGGGCTCCTACAATGAGCAGTTCTTC.

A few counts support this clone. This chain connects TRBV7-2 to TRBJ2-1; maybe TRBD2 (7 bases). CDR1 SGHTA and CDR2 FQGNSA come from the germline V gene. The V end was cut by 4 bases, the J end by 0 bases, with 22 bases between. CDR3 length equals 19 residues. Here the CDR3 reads CASSSPLGSGTRSYNEQFF. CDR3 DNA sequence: TGTGCCAGCAGCTCCCCCCTTGGGAGCGGGACACGCTCCTACAATGAGCAGTTCTTC.

Written as DNA, the CDR3 is TGTGCCAGCAGCGCCTCCGGGACTAGATCTTCTTACACAGATACGCAGTATTTT. Residues: CASSASGTRSSYTDTQYF. The chain has TRBV7-2 and TRBJ2-3, with 8 positions matching TRBD2. This CDR3 is built from 18 residues. The V and J ends lost 5 bases and 2 bases, in that order; junction bases with no gene match: 15. Germline CDR1 SGHTA, CDR2 FQGNSA.

The DNA for the CDR3 is TGCGCCAGCAGCTTGGGGGCCGGGGAGAATGAGCAGTTCTTC. Translating it yields CASSLGAGENEQFF. The chain couples TRBV5-1 to TRBJ2-1, with a possible D match to TRBD2 (5 bases). This CDR3 comprises 14 residues. With 0 bases removed from V and 7 bases from J, the gap between germline ends came to 11 bases. Germline V gene sequence: CDR1 SGHRS, CDR2 YFSETQ.